This TCR beta chain was sequenced during a study of cytomegalovirus exposure and HLA in healthy donors. Study results and limitations: The classifier reportedly diagnosed cytomegalovirus status with high sensitivity and specificity. Segments of the TCR beta V type were, in most cases, productive about 90% or about 30% of the time in an earlier analysis.

This clone was detected once. Its antigen is unknown. PCR involved 60 Vbeta and 13 Jbeta primers. Sequencing was performed with immunoSEQ multiplex PCR; in TCRdb, only in-frame clones are kept and a portion is missing. Of about 220,000 clones listed, 82% are singletons. CDR1 is SGHRS, CDR2 YFSETQ, per germline. The CDR3 sequence is 13 residues long. J lost 5 bases, V lost 5 bases, and 4 bases had no gene match. The chain combines TRBV5-1 with TRBJ1-1; 9 bases fit TRBD1. This clonotype was sampled from a man aged 35-49 years in good health and CMV-seropositive. The sample was PBMCs. CDR3 sequence reads: CASRWTGETEAFF. The CDR3 nucleotides are TGCGCCAGCAGGTGGACAGGGGAGACTGAAGCTTTCTTT.